This T cell receptor beta chain was observed in a study of beta chain features in type 1 diabetes. In the study overall: There was similarity between patients and healthy donors in age, gender and cell yields. Examined across all samples were roughly 100 million sorted cells. General study points: People with Type 1 diabetes carried modestly yet significantly shorter TCRB CDR3s in all four CD4+ subsets.

In this sample, this clone turned up a few times. The antigen remains undetermined. Expressed TCRB transcripts were sequenced, since all the RNA that had been isolated was reverse transcribed. Measured with immunoSEQ multiplex PCR; TCRdb has only the in-frame clones, and not every one. The top ten clones hold approximately 0.5% of a sample with 150,000 to 170,000 clones, 10% of them seen once. The CDR3 contains 15 residues. The J segment lost 6 bases and the V segment lost 8 bases, leaving 15 bases of the junction unmatched. CDR1 is MDHEN and CDR2 is SYDVKM in the germline V gene. The sequenced sample was central memory CD4+ T cells from blood. The clonotype was recovered from a man in his thirties or forties with type 1 diabetes. The chain has TRBV28 and TRBJ2-7; 8 positions agree with TRBD2. CDR3: CASGSSGRGNLEQYF. The CDR3 nucleotides are TGTGCCAGCGGATCAAGCGGGAGAGGTAACCTCGAGCAGTACTTC.